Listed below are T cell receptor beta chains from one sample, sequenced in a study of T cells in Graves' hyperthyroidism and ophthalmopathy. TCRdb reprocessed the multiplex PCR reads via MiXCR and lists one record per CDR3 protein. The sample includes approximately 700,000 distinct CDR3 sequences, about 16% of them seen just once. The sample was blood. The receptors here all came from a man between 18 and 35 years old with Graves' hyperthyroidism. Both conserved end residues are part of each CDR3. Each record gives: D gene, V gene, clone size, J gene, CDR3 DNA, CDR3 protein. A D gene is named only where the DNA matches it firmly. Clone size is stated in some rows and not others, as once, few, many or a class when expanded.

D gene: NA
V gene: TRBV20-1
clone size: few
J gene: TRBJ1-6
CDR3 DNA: TGCAGTGCTAGGAGGACAGCTGACTCCTATAATTCACCCCTCCACTTT
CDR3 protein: CSARRTADSYNSPLHF

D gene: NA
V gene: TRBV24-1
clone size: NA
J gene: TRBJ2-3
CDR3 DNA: TGTGCCACCAGTGATTCCAGTGGGATGAACACAGATACGCAGTATTTT
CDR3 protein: CATSDSSGMNTDTQYF

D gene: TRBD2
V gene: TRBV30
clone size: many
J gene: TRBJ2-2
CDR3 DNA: TGTGCCTGGAGTGTACAGCGGGAGGCCGGGGAGCTGTTTTTT
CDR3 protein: CAWSVQREAGELFF

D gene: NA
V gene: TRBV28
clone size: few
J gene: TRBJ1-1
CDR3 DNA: TGTGCCAGCAGTTCCGACGATTTCACTGAAGCTTTCTTT
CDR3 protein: CASSSDDFTEAFF

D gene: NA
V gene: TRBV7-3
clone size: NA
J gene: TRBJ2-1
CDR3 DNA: TGTGCCAGTTGTAGCGGATCCCGCGAGGGTGAGCAGTTCTTC
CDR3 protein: CASCSGSREGEQFF

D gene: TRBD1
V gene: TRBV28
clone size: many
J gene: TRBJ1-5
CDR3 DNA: TGTGCCAGCAGCCACAGGGGAGGCGGCAATCAGCCCCAGCATTTT
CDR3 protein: CASSHRGGGNQPQHF

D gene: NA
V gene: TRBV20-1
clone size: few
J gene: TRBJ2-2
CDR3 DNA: TGCAGTGCTAGAGCGCTACGGGGGGCGCAAAAGCTGATCGGGGAGCTGTTTTTT
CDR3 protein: CSARALRGAQKLIGELFF

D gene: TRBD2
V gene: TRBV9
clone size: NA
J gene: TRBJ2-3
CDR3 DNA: TGTGCCAGCAGCCAATCGGGACTAGCGGGCACAGATACGCAGTATTTT
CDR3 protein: CASSQSGLAGTDTQYF

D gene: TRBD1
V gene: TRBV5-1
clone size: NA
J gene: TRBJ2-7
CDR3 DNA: TGCGCCAGCGCTTGGGGGACAGGGCATTACGAGCAGTACTTC
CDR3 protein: CASAWGTGHYEQYF

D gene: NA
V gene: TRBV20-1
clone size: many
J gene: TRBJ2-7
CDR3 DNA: TGCAGTGCTAGGGTGGCCCGGGACGAGCAGTACTTC
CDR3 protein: CSARVARDEQYF

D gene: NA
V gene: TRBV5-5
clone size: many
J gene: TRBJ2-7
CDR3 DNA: TGTGCCAGCAGCTTGGCCGGAACAGGCCGCTACGAGCAGTACTTC
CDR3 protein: CASSLAGTGRYEQYF

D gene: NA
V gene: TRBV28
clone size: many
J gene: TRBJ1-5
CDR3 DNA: TGTGCCAGCAGTCCCCTCGGGACCTATCAGCCCCAGCATTTT
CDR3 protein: CASSPLGTYQPQHF

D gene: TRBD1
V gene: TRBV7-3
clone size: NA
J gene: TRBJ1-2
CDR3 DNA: TGTGCCAGCAGCCCCTACCAGGGGGCGAAAGGCTACACCTTC
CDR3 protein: CASSPYQGAKGYTF

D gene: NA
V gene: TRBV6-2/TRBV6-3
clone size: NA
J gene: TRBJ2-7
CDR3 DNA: TGTGCCAGCAGTCCGCAGGCGGTCGAGCAGTACTTC
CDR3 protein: CASSPQAVEQYF

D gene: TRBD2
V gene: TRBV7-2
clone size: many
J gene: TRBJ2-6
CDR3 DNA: TGTGCCAGCAGCTTAAGGGTTCGGGCTAGCGGGATCTCTGGGGCCAACGTCCTGACTTTC
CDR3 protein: CASSLRVRASGISGANVLTF

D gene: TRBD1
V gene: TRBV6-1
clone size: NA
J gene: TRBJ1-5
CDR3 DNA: TGTGCCAGCAGGGGACAGGGCTTTAGCAATCAGCCCCAGCATTTT
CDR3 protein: CASRGQGFSNQPQHF

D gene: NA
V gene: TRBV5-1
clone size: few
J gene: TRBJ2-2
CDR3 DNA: TGCGCCAGCAGCTCCAGGGGAGTTCCCGGGGAGCTGTTTTTT
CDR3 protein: CASSSRGVPGELFF

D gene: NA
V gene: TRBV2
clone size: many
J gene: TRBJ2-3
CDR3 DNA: TGTGCCAGCAGTGTTGGTCCGTGGCCAGATACGCAGTATTTT
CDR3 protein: CASSVGPWPDTQYF

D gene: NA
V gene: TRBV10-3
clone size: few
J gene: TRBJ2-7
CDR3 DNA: TGTGCCACCCGCGGACGGGGGATCCCCGAGCAGTACTTC
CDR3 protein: CATRGRGIPEQYF

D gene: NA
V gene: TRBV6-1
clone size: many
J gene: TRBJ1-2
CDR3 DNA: TGTGCCAGCAGTCGTACACAGGGAAGCTATGGCTACACCTTC
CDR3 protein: CASSRTQGSYGYTF

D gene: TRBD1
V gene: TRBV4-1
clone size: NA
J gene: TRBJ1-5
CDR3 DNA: TGCGCCAGCAGCCAAGATTCCAGGGGGCCTCCGGCCCAGCATTTT
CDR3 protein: CASSQDSRGPPAQHF

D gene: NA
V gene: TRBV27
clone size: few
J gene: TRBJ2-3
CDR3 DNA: TGTGCCAGCAGTTCCAAACCTCCGTCCCAGACCCATGAAATCACAGATACGCAGTATTTT
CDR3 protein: CASSSKPPSQTHEITDTQYF

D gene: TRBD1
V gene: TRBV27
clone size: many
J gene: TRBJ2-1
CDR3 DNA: TGTGCCAGCAGTTTATCGGGGGACAGGCCTAACAATGAGCAGTTCTTC
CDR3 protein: CASSLSGDRPNNEQFF

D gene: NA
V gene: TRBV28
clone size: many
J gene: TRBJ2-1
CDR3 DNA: TGTGCCAGCAGTTTTCTGACTGGGAAGGAGCAGTTCTTC
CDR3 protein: CASSFLTGKEQFF

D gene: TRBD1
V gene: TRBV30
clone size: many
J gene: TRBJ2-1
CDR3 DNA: TGTGCCTGGAACCTGGACAGGGGAGATGAGCAGTTCTTC
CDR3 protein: CAWNLDRGDEQFF

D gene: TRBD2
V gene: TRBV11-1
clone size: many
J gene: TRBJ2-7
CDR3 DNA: TGTGCCAGCAGCTTCGTACTAGCGGGAGGATCGGGCGAGCAGTACTTC
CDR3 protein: CASSFVLAGGSGEQYF

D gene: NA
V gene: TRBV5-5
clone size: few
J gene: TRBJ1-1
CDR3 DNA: TGTGCCAGCAGCTTGACCCCTCGCCCGCCGGACACTGAAGCTTTCTTT
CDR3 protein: CASSLTPRPPDTEAFF

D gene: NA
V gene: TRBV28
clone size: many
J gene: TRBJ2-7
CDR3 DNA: TGTGCCAGCAGTCAAAGGGACTTCCCCGACTACGAGCAGTACTTC
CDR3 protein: CASSQRDFPDYEQYF

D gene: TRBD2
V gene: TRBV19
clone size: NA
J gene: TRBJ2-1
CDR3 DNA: TGTGCCAGTAGCTGGGGACTATTCTTGGGCTCCTACAATGAGCAGTTCTTC
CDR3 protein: CASSWGLFLGSYNEQFF

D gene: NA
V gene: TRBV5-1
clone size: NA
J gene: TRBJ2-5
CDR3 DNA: TGCGCCAGCAGCTTGGATCCGGGGGCGTGGGAGACCCAGTACTTC
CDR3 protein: CASSLDPGAWETQYF

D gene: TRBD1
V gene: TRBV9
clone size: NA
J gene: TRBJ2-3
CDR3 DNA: TGTGCCAGCAGCGTACTCATACAGGGGGGCACAAATACGCAGTATTTT
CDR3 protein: CASSVLIQGGTNTQYF

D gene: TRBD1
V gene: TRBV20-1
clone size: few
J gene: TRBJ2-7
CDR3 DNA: TGCAGTGCAACGACAGGGGAGACGGCCTACGAGCAGTACTTC
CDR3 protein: CSATTGETAYEQYF

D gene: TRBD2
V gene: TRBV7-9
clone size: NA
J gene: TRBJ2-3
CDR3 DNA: TGTGCCAGCAGCAGCGGGAGGATTGCTGGGGATACGCAGTATTTT
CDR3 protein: CASSSGRIAGDTQYF

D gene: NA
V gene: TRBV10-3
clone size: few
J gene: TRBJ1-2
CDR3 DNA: TGTGCCATCAGTGCCGGCGGCTTCTCTGGAGGCTACACCTTC
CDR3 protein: CAISAGGFSGGYTF

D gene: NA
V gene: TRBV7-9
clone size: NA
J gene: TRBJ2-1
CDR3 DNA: TGTGCCAGCAGCCAATCAATCGGGGCGCAAGGATACAATGAGCAGTTCTTC
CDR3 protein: CASSQSIGAQGYNEQFF

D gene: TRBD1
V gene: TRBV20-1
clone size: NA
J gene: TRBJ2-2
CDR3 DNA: TGCAGTGCTACTAAACAGGGGGCCGGGGAGCTGTTTTTT
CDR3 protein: CSATKQGAGELFF

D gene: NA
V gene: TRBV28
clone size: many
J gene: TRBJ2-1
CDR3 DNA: TGTGCCAGCACTACAGGGTCCTACAATGAGCAGTTCTTC
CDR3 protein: CASTTGSYNEQFF

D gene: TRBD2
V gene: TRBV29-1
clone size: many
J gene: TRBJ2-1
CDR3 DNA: TGCAGCGTTGAGGCAGCGGGAGTTTACAATGAGCAGTTCTTC
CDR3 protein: CSVEAAGVYNEQFF

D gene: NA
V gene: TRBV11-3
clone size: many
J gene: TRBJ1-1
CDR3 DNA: TGTGCCAGCAGCCATCACTCGAGGAGCTCTGAAGCTTTCTTT
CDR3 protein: CASSHHSRSSEAFF

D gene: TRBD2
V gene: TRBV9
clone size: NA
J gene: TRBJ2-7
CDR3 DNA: TGTGCCAGCAGCGGTCCTAGGGGGGGACTAGCGGATTACGAGCAGTACTTC
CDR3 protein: CASSGPRGGLADYEQYF

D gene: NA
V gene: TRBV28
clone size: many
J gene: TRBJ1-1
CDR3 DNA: TGTGCCAGCAGTTTGGGGGGGGGGCTGGACACTGAAGCTTTCTTT
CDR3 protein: CASSLGGGLDTEAFF

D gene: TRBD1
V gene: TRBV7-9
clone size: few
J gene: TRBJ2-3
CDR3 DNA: TGTGCCAGCAGCTTATACAGGGGGAGGTCAGATACGCAGTATTTT
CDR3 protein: CASSLYRGRSDTQYF

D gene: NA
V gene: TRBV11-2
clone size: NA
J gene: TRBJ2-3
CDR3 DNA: TGTGCCACCAGCTTAGCAGGCGACTGGGGCGCAGATACGCAGTATTTT
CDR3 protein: CATSLAGDWGADTQYF

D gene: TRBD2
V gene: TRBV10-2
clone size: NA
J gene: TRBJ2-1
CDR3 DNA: TGCGCCAGCAGTGTAAGCGGGAGGCCTTACAATGAGCAGTTCTTC
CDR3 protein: CASSVSGRPYNEQFF

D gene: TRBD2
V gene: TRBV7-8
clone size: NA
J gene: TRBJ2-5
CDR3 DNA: TGTGCCAGCAGCTATTACATAGCGGGAACGACAAGGAGGGAGACCCAGTACTTC
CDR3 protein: CASSYYIAGTTRRETQYF